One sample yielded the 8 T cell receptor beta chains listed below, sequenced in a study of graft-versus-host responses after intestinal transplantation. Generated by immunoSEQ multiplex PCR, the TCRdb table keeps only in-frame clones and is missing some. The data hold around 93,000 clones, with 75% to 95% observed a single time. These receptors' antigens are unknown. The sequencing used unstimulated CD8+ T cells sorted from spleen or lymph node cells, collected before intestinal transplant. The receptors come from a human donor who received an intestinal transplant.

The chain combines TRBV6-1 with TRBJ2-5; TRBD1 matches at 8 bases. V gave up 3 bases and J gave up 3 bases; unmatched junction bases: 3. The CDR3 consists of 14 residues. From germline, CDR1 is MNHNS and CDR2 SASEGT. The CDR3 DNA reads TGTGCCAGCAGTGATTTACAGGGGGAAGAGACCCAGTACTTC. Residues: CASSDLQGEETQYF.

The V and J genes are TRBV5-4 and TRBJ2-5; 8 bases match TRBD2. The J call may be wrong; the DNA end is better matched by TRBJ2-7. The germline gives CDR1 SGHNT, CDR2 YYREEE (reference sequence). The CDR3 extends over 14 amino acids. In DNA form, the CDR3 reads TGTGCCAGCAGCCGTAGCGGGAATAAAGGCGAGCAGTACTTC. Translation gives CASSRSGNKGEQYF.

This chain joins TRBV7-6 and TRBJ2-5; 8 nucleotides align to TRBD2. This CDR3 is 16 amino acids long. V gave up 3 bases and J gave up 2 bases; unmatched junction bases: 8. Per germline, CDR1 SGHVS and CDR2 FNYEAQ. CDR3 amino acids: CASSFPDSGGQETQYF. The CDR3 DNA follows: TGTGCCAGCAGCTTCCCGGACAGCGGGGGACAAGAGACCCAGTACTTC.

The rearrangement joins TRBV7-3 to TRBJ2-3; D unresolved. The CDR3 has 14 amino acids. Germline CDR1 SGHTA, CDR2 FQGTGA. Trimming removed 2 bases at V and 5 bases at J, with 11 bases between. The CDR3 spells CASSLSAAGDTQYF. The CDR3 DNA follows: TGTGCCAGCAGCTTATCGGCCGCTGGAGATACGCAGTATTTT.

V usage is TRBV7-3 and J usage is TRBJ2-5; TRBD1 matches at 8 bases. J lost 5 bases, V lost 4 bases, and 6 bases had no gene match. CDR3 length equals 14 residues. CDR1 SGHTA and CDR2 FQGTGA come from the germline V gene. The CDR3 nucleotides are TGTGCCAGCAGCTCGACAGGGGCGGGGGAGACCCAGTACTTC. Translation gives CASSSTGAGETQYF.

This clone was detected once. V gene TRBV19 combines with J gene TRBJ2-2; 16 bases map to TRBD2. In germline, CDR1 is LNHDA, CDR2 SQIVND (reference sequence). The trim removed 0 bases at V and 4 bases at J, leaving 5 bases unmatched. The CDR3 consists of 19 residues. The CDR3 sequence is CASSIEEGLAGGPTGELFF. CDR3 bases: TGTGCCAGTAGTATAGAGGAGGGACTAGCGGGAGGGCCCACCGGGGAGCTGTTTTTT.

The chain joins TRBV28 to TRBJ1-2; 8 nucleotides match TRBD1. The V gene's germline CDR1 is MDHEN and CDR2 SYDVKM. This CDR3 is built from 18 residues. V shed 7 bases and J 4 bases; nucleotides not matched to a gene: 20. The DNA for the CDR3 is TGTGCCAGCACCTGGTACTGGACAGGGAGGAGTGTAGGCTATGGCTACACCTTC. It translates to CASTWYWTGRSVGYGYTF.

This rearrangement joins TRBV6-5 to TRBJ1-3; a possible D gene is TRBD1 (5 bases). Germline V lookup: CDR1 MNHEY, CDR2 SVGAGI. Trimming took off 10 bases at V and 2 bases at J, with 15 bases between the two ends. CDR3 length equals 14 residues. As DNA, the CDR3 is TGTGCCACCTACCTAGAGGGGCCTGGAAACACCATATATTTT. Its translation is CATYLEGPGNTIYF.